This TCR beta chain is from a study of PD-1 blockade in classical Hodgkin lymphoma. Whole-study context: Nivolumab 3 mg/kg was given intravenously every 2 weeks.

The CDR3 length is 16 residues. Germline loops: CDR1 SNHLY, CDR2 FYNNEI. Trimming left V 3 bases short and J 7 bases short, with 18 bases between. Only in-frame clones appear in the TCRdb table, and some are missing; sequencing was by immunoSEQ multiplex PCR. The top ten clones hold roughly 10% of a sample with roughly 7,500 clones, 60% of them seen once. In its sample, this clone is medium-sized. The antigen is not known. Stated time point: cycle 4 day 1 (C4D1), after less than 7 weeks of nivolumab. Every patient was affected by relapse after autologous stem cell transplantation, while exposure to brentuximab vedotin was not uniform. Magnetic negative selection of thawed PBMCs yielded the CD8+ T cells. Study results and limitations: Compared with healthy donors, newly diagnosed patients reportedly showed lower baseline TCR diversity. Repertoires differed for reasons still undefined, possibly disease activity or prior therapy.

This TCR was sampled from a human donor with classical Hodgkin lymphoma. The chain joins TRBV2 to TRBJ1-4; D is uncertain. Sample: CD8+ T cells from blood, taken before the fourth cycle of nivolumab. This chain's CDR3 is CASSENWIGMSEKLFF. DNA for the CDR3: TGTGCCAGCAGTGAGAACTGGATAGGGATGAGTGAAAAACTGTTTTTT.